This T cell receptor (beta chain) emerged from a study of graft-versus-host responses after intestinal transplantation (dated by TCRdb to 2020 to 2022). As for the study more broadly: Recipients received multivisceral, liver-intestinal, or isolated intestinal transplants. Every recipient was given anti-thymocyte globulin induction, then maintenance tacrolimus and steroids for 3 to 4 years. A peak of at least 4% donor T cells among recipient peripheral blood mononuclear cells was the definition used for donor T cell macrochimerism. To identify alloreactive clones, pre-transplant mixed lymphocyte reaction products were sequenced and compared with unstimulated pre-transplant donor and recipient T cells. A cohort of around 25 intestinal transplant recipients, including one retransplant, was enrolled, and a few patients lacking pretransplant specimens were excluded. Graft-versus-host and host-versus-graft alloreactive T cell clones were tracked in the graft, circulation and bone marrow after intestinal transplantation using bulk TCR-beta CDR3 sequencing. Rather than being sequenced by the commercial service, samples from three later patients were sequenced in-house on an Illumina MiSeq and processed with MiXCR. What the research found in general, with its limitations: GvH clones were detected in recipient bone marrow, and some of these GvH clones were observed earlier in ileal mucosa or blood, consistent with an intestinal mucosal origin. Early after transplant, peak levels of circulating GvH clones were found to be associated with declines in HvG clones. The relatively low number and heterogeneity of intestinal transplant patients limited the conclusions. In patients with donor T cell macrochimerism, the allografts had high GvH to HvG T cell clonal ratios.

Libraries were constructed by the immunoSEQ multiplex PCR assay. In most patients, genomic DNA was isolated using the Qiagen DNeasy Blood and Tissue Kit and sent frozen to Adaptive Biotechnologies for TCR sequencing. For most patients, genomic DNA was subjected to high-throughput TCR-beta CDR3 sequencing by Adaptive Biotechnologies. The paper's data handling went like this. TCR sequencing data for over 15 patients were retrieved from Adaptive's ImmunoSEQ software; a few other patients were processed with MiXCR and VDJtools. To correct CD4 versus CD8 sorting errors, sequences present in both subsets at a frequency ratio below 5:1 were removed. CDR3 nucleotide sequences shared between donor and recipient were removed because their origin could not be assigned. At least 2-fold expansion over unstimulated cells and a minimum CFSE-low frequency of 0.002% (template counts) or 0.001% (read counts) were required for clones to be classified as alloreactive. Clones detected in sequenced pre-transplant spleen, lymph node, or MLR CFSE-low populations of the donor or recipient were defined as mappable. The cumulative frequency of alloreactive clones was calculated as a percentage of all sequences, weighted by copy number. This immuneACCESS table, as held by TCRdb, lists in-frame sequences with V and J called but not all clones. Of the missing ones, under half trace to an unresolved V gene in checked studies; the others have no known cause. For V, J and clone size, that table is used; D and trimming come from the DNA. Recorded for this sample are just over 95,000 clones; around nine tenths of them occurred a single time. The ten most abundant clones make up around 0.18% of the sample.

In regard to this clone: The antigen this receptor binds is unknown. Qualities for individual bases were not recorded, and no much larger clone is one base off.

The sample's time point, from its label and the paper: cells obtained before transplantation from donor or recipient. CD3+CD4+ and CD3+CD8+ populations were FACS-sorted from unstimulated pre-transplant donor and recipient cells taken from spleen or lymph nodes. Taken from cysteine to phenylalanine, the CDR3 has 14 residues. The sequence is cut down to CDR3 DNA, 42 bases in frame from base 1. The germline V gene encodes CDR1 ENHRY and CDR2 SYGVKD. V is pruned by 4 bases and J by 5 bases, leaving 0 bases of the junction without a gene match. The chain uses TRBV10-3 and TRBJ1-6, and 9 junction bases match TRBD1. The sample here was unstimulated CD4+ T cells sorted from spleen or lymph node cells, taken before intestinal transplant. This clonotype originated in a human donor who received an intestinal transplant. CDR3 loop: CAISGTGDNSPLHF. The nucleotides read TGTGCCATCAGTGGGACAGGGGATAATTCACCCCTCCACTTT.